This T cell receptor (beta chain) was identified during a study of cytomegalovirus exposure and HLA in healthy donors. On the study more broadly: Tens of millions of unique TCRs, all from HLA-typed donors, were included in an early release of the data. Genotyping showed around 80% of 398 donors falling in the Caucasian-associated ancestry cluster.

Primers for the PCR totalled 60 Vbeta and 13 Jbeta. TCRdb keeps only in-frame clones here, not all; method: immunoSEQ multiplex PCR. The sample lists around 230,000 clones, 60% to 80% occurring once. CDR3 length equals 14 residues. V shed 4 bases and J shed 1 base, with 8 bases lying between them. Germline CDR1 SGHRS, CDR2 YFSETQ. Points from the study as a whole: Association of a missense DCLRE1C variant with TCR beta V- and J-gene trimming was reported in a later analysis. Previously analyzed data showed that most TCR beta V segments were productive at a frequency of about 87% or about 30%.

In regard to this clone: What it recognizes is unknown.

Sequenced input: PBMCs. The receptor was derived from a male donor in good health and CMV-seronegative. The V and J genes are TRBV5-1 and TRBJ1-4, with D unresolved. The CDR3 is CASSLDGTNEKLFF. The CDR3 region has the DNA TGCGCCAGCAGCCTAGACGGAACTAATGAAAAACTGTTTTTT.